The clone carrying this T cell receptor beta chain was detected only a few times. Primed by a sample-barcoded 5' primer and a J-beta primer mix, a second PCR proceeded for 7 to 11 cycles. In TCRdb, the 5' RACE reads were re-called with MiXCR into one record per CDR3 protein. The sample holds hundreds of thousands of distinct CDR3 sequences, roughly 49% seen once. V shed 2 bases, J shed 4 bases, and the junction held 8 bases outside the gene matches. The CDR3 loop spans 16 amino acids. CDR1 ENHRY and CDR2 SYGVKD come from the germline V gene. This record comes from a study of blood T cells in healthy people across ages. At least 5.5 micrograms of total RNA were extracted per sample.

The sequence came from a woman aged 60-70 years in good health. Sequenced: blood. The V gene is TRBV10-3, the J gene TRBJ2-3, with 8 bases identical to TRBD1. CDR3: CAISEQTGATADTQYF. The CDR3 nucleotides read TGTGCCATCAGTGAGCAGACAGGGGCCACCGCAGATACGCAGTATTTT.